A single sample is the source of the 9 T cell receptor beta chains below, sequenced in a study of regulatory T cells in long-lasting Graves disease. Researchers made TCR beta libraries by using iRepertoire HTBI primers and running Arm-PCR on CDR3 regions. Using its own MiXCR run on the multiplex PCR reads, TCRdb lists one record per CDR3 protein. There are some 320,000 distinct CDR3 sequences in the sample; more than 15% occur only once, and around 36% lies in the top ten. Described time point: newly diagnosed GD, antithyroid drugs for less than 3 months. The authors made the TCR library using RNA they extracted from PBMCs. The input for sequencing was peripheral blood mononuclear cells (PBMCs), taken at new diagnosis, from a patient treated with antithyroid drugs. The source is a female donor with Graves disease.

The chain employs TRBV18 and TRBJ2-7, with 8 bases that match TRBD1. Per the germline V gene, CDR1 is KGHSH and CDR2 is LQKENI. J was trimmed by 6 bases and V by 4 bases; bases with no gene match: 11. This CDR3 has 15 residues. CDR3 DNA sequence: TGTGCCAGCTCACTCCCCGGACAGGGATCTCTCGAGCAGTACTTC. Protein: CASSLPGQGSLEQYF.

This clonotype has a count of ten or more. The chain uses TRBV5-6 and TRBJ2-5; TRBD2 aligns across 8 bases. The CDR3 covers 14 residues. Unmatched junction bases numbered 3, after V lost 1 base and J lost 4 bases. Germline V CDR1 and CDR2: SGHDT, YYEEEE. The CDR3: CASSLLLAGETQYF. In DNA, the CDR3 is TGTGCCAGCAGCTTGTTGCTAGCGGGAGAGACCCAGTACTTC.

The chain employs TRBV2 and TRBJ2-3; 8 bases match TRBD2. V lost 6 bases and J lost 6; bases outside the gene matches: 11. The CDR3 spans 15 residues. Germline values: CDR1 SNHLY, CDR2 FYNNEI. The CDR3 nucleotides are TGTGCCAGCAGGCACACTAGCGGCCTCGGGGATACGCAGTATTTT. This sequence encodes CASRHTSGLGDTQYF.

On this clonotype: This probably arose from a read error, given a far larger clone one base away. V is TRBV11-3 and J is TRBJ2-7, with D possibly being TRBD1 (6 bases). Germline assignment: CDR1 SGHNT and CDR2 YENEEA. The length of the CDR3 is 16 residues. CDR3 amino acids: CASRNWGQGGIETQHF. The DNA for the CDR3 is TGTGCCAGCAGGAACTGGGGGCAGGGTGGTATAGAGACCCAGCACTTC.

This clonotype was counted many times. DNA of the CDR3: TGCGCCAGCAGCCCTTGGCAGTATAGCAATCAGCCCCAGCATTTT. Its translation: CASSPWQYSNQPQHF. The V call is TRBV4-1, the J call TRBJ1-5; D uncertain. Trimming stripped 4 bases from V and 0 bases from J, with 10 bases between. Germline V gives CDR1 MGHRA, CDR2 YSYEKL. The CDR3 runs to 15 residues.

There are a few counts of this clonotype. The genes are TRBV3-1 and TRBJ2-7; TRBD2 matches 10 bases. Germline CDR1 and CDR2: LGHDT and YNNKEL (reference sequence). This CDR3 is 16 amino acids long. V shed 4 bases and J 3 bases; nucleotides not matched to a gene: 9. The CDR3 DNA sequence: TGTGCCAGCAGCCGAATATCGGCTAGCGGGAGCTACGAGCAGTACTTC. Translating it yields CASSRISASGSYEQYF.

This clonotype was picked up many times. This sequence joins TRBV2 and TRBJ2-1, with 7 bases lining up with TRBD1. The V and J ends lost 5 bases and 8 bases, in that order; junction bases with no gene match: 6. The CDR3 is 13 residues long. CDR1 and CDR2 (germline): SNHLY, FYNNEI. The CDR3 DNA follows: TGTGCCAGCAGTTACGACAGGGAAGATGAGCAGTTCTTC. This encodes CASSYDREDEQFF.

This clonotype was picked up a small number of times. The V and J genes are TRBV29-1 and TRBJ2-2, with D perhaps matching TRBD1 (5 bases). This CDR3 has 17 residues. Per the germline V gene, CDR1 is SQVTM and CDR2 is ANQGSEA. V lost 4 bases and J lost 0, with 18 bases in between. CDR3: CSVARTLDRPNTGELFF. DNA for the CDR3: TGCAGCGTTGCCCGGACCTTAGACAGACCGAACACCGGGGAGCTGTTTTTT.

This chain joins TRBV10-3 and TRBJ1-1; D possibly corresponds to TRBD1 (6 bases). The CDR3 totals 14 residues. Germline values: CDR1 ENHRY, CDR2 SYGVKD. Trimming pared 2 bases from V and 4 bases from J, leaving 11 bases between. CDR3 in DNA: TGTGCCATCAGTGAGAAGGGGGTGAGCACTGAAGCTTTCTTT. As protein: CAISEKGVSTEAFF.